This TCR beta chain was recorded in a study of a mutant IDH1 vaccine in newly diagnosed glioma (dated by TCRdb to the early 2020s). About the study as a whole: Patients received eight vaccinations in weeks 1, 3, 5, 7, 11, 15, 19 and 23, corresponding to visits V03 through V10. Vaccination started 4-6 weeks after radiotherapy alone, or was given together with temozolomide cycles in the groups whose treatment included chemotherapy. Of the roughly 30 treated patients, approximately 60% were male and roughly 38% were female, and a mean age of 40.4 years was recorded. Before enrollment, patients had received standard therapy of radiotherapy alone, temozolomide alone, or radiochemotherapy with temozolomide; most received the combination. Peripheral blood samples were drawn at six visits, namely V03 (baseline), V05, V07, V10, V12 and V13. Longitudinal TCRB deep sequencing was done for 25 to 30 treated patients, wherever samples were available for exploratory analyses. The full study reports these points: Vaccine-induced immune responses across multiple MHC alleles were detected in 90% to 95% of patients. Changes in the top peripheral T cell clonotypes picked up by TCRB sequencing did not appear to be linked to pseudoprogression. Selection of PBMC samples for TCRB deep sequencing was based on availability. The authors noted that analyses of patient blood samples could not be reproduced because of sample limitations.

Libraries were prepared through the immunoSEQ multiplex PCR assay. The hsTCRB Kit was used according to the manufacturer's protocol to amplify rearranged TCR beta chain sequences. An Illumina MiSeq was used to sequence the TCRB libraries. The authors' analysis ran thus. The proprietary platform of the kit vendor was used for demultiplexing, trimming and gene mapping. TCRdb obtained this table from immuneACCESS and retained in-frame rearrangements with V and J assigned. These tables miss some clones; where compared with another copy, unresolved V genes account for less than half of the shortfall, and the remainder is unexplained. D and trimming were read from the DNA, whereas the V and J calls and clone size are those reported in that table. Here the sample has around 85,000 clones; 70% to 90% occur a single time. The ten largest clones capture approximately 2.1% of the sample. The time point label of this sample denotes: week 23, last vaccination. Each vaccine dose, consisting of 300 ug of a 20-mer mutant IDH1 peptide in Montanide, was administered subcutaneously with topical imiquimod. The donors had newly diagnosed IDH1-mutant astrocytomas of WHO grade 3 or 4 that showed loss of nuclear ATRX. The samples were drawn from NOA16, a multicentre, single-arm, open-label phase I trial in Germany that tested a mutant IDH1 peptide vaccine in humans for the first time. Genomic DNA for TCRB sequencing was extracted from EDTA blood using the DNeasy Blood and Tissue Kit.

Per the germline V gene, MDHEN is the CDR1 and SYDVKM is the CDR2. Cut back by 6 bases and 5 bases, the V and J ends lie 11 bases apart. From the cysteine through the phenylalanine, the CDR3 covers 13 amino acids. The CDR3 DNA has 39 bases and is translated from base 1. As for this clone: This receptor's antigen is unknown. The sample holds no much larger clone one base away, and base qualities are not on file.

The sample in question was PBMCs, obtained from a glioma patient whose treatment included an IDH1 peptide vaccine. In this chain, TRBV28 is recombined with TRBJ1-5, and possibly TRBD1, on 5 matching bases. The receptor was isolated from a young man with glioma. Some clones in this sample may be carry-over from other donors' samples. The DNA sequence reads TGTGCCAGCAGCAGGGACCTATATCAGCCCCAGCATTTT. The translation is CASSRDLYQPQHF.